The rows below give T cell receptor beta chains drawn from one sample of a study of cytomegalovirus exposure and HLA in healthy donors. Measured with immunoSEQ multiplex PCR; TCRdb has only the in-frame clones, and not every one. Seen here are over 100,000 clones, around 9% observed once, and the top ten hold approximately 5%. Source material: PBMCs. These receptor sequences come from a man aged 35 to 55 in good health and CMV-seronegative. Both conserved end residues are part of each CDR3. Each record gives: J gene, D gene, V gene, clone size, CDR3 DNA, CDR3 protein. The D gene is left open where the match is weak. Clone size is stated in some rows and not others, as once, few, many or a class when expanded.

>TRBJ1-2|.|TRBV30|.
TGTGCCTGGAGTGTCCGGGTTACGAATGGGTATGGCTACACCTTC
CAWSVRVTNGYGYTF
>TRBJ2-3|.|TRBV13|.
TGTGCCAGCAGCGACGGGACAGATACGCAGTATTTT
CASSDGTDTQYF
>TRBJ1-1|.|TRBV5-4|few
TGTGCCAGCCAGACAGAAGCTGCCATGAACACTGAAGCTTTCTTT
CASQTEAAMNTEAFF
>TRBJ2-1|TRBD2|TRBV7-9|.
TGTGCCAGCAGCCCAAGGACGGGACTAGCGGGGGGCGAGCAGTTCTTC
CASSPRTGLAGGEQFF
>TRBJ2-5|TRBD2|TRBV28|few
TGTGCCAGCAGTTTAATTAGCGGGGTCCGAGAGACCCAGTACTTC
CASSLISGVRETQYF
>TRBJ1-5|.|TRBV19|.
TGTGCCAGTACTGTCTCGGCGGGACTGAGCAATCAGCCCCAGCATTTT
CASTVSAGLSNQPQHF
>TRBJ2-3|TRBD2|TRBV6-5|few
TGTGCCAGCAGATCCGGGACTAGCGGGTCGGATACGCAGTATTTT
CASRSGTSGSDTQYF
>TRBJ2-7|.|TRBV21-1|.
TGTGCCAGCAGATCCAGGCGGGAGAGCGGGCTCTCCTACGAGCAGTACTTC
CASRSRRESGLSYEQYF
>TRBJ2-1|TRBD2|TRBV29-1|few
TGCAGCGTTGCCTACCTCCCCGGGGGGAGCAATGAGCAGTTCTTC
CSVAYLPGGSNEQFF
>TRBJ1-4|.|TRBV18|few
TGTGCCAGCTCACGGAAGGAGCTAACTAATGAAAAACTGTTTTTT
CASSRKELTNEKLFF
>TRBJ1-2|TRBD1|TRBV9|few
TGTGCCAGCAGCGTAGAACAGGGGAACTATGGCTACACCTTC
CASSVEQGNYGYTF
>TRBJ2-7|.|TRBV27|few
TGTGCCAGCAGTTTAACTCAAATTATTTACGAGCAGTACTTC
CASSLTQIIYEQYF
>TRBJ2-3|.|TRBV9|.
TGTGCCAGCAGCGTAGTGGGGGCAGACACAGATACGCAGTATTTT
CASSVVGADTDTQYF
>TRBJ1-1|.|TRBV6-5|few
TGTGCCAGCAGTGAGGGGGATGAAATGATTGTTTTCTTT
CASSEGDEMIVFF
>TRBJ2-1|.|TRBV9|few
TGTGCCAGCAGCCCGGGGTCGGGGGTATACAATGAGCAGTTCTTC
CASSPGSGVYNEQFF
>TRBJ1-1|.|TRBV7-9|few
TGTGCCAGCAGACCCGGGGGAACTGAAGCTTTCTTT
CASRPGGTEAFF
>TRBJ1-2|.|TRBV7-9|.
TGTGCCAGCAGGACACAGGGACCCGATAACTATGGCTACACCTTC
CASRTQGPDNYGYTF
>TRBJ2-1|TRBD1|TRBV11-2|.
TGTGCCAGCAGCTTAGTTAAGGGGACAGGGGTCAATGAGCAGTTCTTC
CASSLVKGTGVNEQFF
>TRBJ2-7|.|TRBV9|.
TGTGCCAGCAGCGTCGCAGGGACAAGCTCCTACGAGCAGTACTTC
CASSVAGTSSYEQYF
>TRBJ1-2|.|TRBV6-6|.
TGTGCCAGCAGCCCCGACAGATATGGGGTTTATGGCTACACCTTC
CASSPDRYGVYGYTF
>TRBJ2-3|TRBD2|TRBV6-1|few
TGTGCCAGCAGTGAAGAGCGGGGGGGCCTGGCAGATACGCAGTATTTT
CASSEERGGLADTQYF
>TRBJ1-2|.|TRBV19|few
TGTGCCAGTAGCAATGACGGGATCTGGTATGGCTACACCTTC
CASSNDGIWYGYTF
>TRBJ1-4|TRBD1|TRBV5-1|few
TGCGCCAGCAGCATGGGACAGGGTAATGAAAAACTGTTTTTT
CASSMGQGNEKLFF
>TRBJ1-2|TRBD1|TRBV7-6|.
TGTGCCAGCAGCGCCGGACAGGGCCATGGCTACACCTTC
CASSAGQGHGYTF
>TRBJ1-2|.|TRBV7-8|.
TGTGCCAGCAGCCTTAGCAGGGAACTCTATAGCTATGGCTACACCTTC
CASSLSRELYSYGYTF
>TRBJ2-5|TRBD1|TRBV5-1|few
TGCGCCAGCAGCAATACAGGGGGCATAGAGACCCAGTACTTC
CASSNTGGIETQYF
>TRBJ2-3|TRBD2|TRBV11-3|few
TGTGCCAGCAGTCGGACTAGCGGGGGCCGCACTAGCACAGATACGCAGTATTTT
CASSRTSGGRTSTDTQYF
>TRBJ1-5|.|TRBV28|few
TGTGCCAGCAGTTTAGGGGCAGGGAATCAGCCCCAGCATTTT
CASSLGAGNQPQHF
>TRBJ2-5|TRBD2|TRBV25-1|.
TGTGCCAGCAGTGAAAAGGAGACTAGCGCCGCGCGGGAGACCCAGTACTTC
CASSEKETSAARETQYF
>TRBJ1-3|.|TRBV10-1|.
TGCGCCAGCAGTGAGTACTACTCTGGAAACACCATATATTTT
CASSEYYSGNTIYF
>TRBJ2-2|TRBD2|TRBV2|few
TGTGCCAGCAGCAGGGGCCGGGCGCTAGCGGGGGGGCCCACCGGGGAGCTGTTTTTT
CASSRGRALAGGPTGELFF
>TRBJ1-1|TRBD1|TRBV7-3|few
TGTGCCAGCAGCTTCGGACAGGGTAGTACTGAAGCTTTCTTT
CASSFGQGSTEAFF
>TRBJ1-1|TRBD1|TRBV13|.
TGTGCCAGCAGCTTCGGGGACAGGGAAAACACTGAAGCTTTCTTT
CASSFGDRENTEAFF
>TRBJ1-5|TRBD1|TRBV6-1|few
TGTGCCAGCAGTGGGACAGGGAGGTACCCCCAGCATTTT
CASSGTGRYPQHF
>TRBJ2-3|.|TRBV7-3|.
TGTGCCAGCAGCCTCAGGGGCAGCGGGGAGGGCACAGATATGCAGTATTTT
CASSLRGSGEGTDMQYF
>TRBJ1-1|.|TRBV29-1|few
TGCAGCGTCTCACTGAGGGGGGGCGGCACTGAAGCTTTCTTT
CSVSLRGGGTEAFF
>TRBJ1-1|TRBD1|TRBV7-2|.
TGTGCCAGCAGCACAGCCGCGTACCGGACAGGGGGCACTGAAGCTTTCTTT
CASSTAAYRTGGTEAFF
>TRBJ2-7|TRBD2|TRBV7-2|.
TGTGCCAGCAGCCCGAACGGACTAGCGGGGAGCGAGCAGTACTTC
CASSPNGLAGSEQYF
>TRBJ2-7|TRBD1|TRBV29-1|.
TGCAGCGTAAGGACAGGTCCCGGGGAGTACTTC
CSVRTGPGEYF
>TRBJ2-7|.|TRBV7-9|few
TGTGCCAGCAGCTCCCAGTACGAGCAGTACTTC
CASSSQYEQYF
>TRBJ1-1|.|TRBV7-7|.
TGTGCCAGCAGCTCGCGACGGGGGATGAACACTGAAGCTTTCTTT
CASSSRRGMNTEAFF